Following are 15 T cell receptor beta chains from one sample sequenced in a study of T cells after yellow fever vaccination. TCRdb ran MiXCR on the 5' RACE reads and lists one entry per CDR3 protein. The sample holds around 350,000 distinct CDR3 sequences, 11% seen once. The sample here was PBMCs, taken on the day of the first yellow fever vaccination. The origin of the receptors is a man aged 18-30 years who received the YFV17D yellow fever vaccine.

This clonotype was observed at least ten times. The genes are TRBV3-1 and TRBJ1-5; 7 nucleotides match TRBD1. Germline CDR1 is LGHDT and CDR2 is YNNKEL (reference sequence). This CDR3 has 13 amino acids. V was clipped by 4 bases and J by 6 bases; unmatched bases: 3. Here the CDR3 reads CASSRQGGQPQHF. The CDR3 DNA reads as TGTGCCAGCAGCCGACAGGGAGGTCAGCCCCAGCATTTT.

The V gene is TRBV6-1, the J gene TRBJ2-3; D gene unclear. The CDR3 totals 13 residues. Germline V gene sequence: CDR1 MNHNS, CDR2 SASEGT. The V and J ends lost 0 bases and 7 bases respectively, with 8 bases between them. The CDR3 DNA reads as TGTGCCAGCAGTGAAGCCCGACTGTATACGCAGTATTTT. This encodes CASSEARLYTQYF.

There are a few counts of this clonotype. This chain joins TRBV7-2 and TRBJ2-3, with 7 bases aligning to TRBD2. The CDR3 contains 16 residues. Per germline, CDR1 SGHTA and CDR2 FQGNSA. The J segment lost 6 bases and the V segment lost 5 bases, leaving 14 bases of the junction unmatched. CDR3 DNA sequence: TGTGCCAGCAGCCCGAGCGGGACCACTACCCGTGATACGCAGTATTTT. Encoded protein: CASSPSGTTTRDTQYF.

The V call is TRBV27, the J call TRBJ2-7, with D unresolved. Germline CDR1 is MNHEY and CDR2 is SMNVEV (reference sequence). The CDR3 is 11 amino acids. V was pared by 4 bases and J by 5 bases, with 6 bases between. Here the CDR3 reads CASSYVNEQYF. CDR3 coding DNA: TGTGCCAGCAGTTACGTCAACGAGCAGTACTTC.

The chain couples TRBV3-1 to TRBJ2-7; TRBD1 matches 8 bases. J was trimmed by 5 bases and V by 0 bases; bases with no gene match: 6. This CDR3 spans 15 amino acids. Germline V CDR1 and CDR2: LGHDT, YNNKEL (reference sequence). The CDR3 DNA follows: TGTGCCAGCAGCCAAGATTTCGCGACAGGGGACGAGCAGTACTTC. Translation: CASSQDFATGDEQYF.

The CDR3 sequence is CASSGPGQGDSGYGYTF. The DNA of the CDR3 is TGTGCCAGCAGCGGTCCGGGACAGGGGGATAGCGGCTATGGCTACACCTTC. The gene calls are TRBV7-2 and TRBJ1-2; TRBD1 agrees at 11 bases. Germline V gene sequence: CDR1 SGHTA, CDR2 FQGNSA. V lost 5 bases and J lost 4; bases outside the gene matches: 12. The CDR3 has 17 residues.

This clonotype was observed a handful of times. The rearrangement joins TRBV20-1 to TRBJ2-1; D ambiguous. The CDR3 extends over 15 amino acids. CDR1 is DFQATT, CDR2 SNEGSKA, per germline (reference sequence). V gave up 4 bases and J gave up 0 bases, with 13 bases separating them. The CDR3 region is CSATFALSSYNEQFF. CDR3 DNA sequence: TGCAGTGCTACTTTCGCGCTTAGCTCCTACAATGAGCAGTTCTTC.

This clonotype has more than one count but fewer than ten. This sequence joins TRBV6-1 and TRBJ2-2, with 9 bases identical to TRBD1. This CDR3 is 17 amino acids long. V shed 5 bases and J 1 base; nucleotides not matched to a gene: 8. The V gene's germline CDR1 is MNHNS and CDR2 SASEGT. The DNA of the CDR3 is TGTGCCAGCAGTCCCACCTCGGGACAGGGGAACACCGGGGAGCTGTTTTTT. Encoded protein: CASSPTSGQGNTGELFF.

This CDR3 reads CASSPMLRQAVTEAFF. The CDR3 nucleotides read TGTGCCAGCAGCCCCATGCTTCGACAGGCGGTCACTGAAGCTTTCTTT. This chain links TRBV7-8 with TRBJ1-1, with a possible D match to TRBD1 (6 bases). Trimming left V 5 bases short and J 4 bases short, with 20 bases between. Germline assignment: CDR1 SGHVS and CDR2 FQNEAQ. CDR3 length: 16 amino acids.

The chain combines TRBV24-1 with TRBJ2-5; TRBD2 might be the D (5 bases). This CDR3 contains 11 residues. Trimming took off 12 bases at V and 5 bases at J, with 12 bases between the two ends. CDR1 and CDR2 (germline): KGHDR, SFDVKD. The CDR3 DNA sequence: TGTGCCGCGGGTCAAGGGGAGACCCAGTACTTC. This gives the protein CAAGQGETQYF.

A few counts support this clonotype. The chain couples TRBV29-1 to TRBJ2-3; unclear D gene. Germline values: CDR1 SQVTM, CDR2 ANQGSEA. CDR3 length: 11 residues. The CDR3 DNA reads as TGCAGTTTCCGGGTGGTGGATACGCAGTATTTT. Translation: CSFRVVDTQYF.

The chain joins TRBV5-1 to TRBJ2-7; TRBD1 agrees at 7 bases. CDR1 SGHRS and CDR2 YFSETQ come from the germline V gene. With 1 base clipped from V and 5 bases from J, the junction kept 9 bases outside the gene matches. There are 15 residues in the CDR3. The CDR3 DNA reads as TGCGCCAGCAGCTTGAGGCACAGGGGAAACCACGAGCAGTACTTC. It translates to CASSLRHRGNHEQYF.

This chain connects TRBV20-1 to TRBJ2-3; the D gene is possibly TRBD1 (7 bases). This CDR3 contains 15 residues. CDR1 and CDR2 (germline): DFQATT, SNEGSKA (reference sequence). Trimming took off 5 bases at V and 6 bases at J, with 21 bases between the two ends. The DNA of the CDR3 is TGCAGTGCTCAACGCCCAGGGGGGCCGATTGATACGCAGTATTTT. It yields the protein CSAQRPGGPIDTQYF.

The sample holds a few counts of this clonotype. The V and J genes are TRBV5-1 and TRBJ2-7; possible D gene TRBD1, 6 bases. V was cut by 4 bases and J by 2 bases, with 13 bases left in between. The CDR3 spans 14 residues. Germline V gene data show CDR1 as SGHRS and CDR2 as YFSETQ. CDR3 loop: CASSLRDIAYEQYF. The CDR3 DNA follows: TGCGCCAGCAGCCTGAGGGACATAGCCTACGAGCAGTACTTC.

In its sample, this clonotype was seen many times. The chain has TRBV27 and TRBJ2-3; D unresolved. This CDR3 region has 14 residues. Trimming removed 3 bases from V and 0 bases from J, with 7 bases in between. Germline CDR1 and CDR2: MNHEY and SMNVEV (reference sequence). CDR3 amino acids: CASSLQTSTDTQYF. DNA for the CDR3: TGTGCCAGCAGTTTGCAGACTAGCACAGATACGCAGTATTTT.